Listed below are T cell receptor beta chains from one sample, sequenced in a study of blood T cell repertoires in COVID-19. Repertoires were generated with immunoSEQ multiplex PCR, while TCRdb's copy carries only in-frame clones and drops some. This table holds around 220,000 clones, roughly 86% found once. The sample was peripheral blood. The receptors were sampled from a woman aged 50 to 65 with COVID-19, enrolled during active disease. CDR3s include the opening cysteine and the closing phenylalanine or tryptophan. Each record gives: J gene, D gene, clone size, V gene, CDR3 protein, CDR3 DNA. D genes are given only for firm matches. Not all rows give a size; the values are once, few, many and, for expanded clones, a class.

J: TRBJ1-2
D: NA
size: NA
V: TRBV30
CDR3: CAWSSTGYGYTF
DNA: TGTGCCTGGAGTAGTACAGGGTATGGCTACACCTTC

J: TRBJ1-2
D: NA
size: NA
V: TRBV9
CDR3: CASTGNGYGYTF
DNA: TGTGCCAGCACAGGGAATGGCTATGGCTACACCTTC

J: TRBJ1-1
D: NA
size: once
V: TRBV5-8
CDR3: CASSLWANTEAFF
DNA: TGTGCCAGCAGCTTGTGGGCGAACACTGAAGCTTTCTTT

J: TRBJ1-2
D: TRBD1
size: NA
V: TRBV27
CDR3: CAIAQGVGYGYTF
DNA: TGTGCCATCGCTCAGGGGGTGGGATATGGCTACACCTTC

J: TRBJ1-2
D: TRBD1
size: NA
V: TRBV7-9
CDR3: CASSSRGADRGHGYTF
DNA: TGTGCCAGCAGCTCGAGGGGCGCGGACAGGGGGCATGGCTACACCTTC

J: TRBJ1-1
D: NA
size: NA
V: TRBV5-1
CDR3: CASSLDGITEAFF
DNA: TGCGCCAGCAGCTTGGACGGGATCACTGAAGCTTTCTTT

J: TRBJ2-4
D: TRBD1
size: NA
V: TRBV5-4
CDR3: CASSLGGQGVAKNIQYF
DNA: TGTGCCAGCAGCTTGGGTGGACAGGGGGTGGCCAAAAACATTCAGTACTTC

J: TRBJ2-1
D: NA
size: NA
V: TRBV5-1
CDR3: CASSLSGAYNEQFF
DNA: TGCGCCAGCAGCTTGTCGGGGGCCTACAATGAGCAGTTCTTC

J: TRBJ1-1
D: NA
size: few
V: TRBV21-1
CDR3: CASSRPRAEAFF
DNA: TGTGCCAGCAGTAGACCCAGGGCTGAAGCTTTCTTT

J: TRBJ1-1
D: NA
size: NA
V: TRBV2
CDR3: CASSAEGHIAEAFF
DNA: TGTGCCAGCAGCGCGGAGGGTCATATAGCTGAAGCTTTCTTT

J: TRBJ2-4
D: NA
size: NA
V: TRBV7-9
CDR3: CASSSLPLGASIQYF
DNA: TGTGCCAGCAGCTCTCTCCCTTTAGGAGCCAGCATTCAGTACTTC

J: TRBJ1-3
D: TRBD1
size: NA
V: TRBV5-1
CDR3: CASSPTVGTGYGNTIYF
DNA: TGCGCCAGCAGCCCGACGGTTGGGACAGGGTATGGGAACACCATATATTTT

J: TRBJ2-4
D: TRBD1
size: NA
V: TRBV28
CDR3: CASSSFKTGQTAKNIQYF
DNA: TGTGCCAGCAGTTCCTTCAAAACGGGACAGACAGCCAAAAACATTCAGTACTTC

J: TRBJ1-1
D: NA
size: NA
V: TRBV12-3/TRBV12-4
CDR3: CASSLGSGYQAFF
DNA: TGTGCCAGCAGTTTAGGGTCAGGGTATCAGGCTTTCTTT

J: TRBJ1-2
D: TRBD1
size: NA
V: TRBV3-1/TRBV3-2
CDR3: CASSPDREVGGYTF
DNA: TGTGCCAGCAGCCCGGACAGGGAGGTGGGGGGCTACACCTTC

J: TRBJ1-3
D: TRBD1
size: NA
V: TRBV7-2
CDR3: CASQKARGRPILSGNTIYF
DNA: TGTGCCAGCCAAAAGGCCAGGGGGCGTCCGATTCTCTCTGGAAACACCATATATTTT

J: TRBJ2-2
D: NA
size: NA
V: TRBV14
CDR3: CASSQLPGLLANTGELFF
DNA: TGTGCCAGCAGCCAACTCCCGGGACTTCTAGCGAACACCGGGGAGCTGTTTTTT

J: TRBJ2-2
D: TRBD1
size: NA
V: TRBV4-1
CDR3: CASRPPGQGPNTGELFF
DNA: TGCGCCAGCAGACCTCCGGGACAGGGGCCCAACACCGGGGAGCTGTTTTTT

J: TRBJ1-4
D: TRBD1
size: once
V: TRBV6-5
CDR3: CASTMTGGEKLFF
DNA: TGTGCCAGCACTATGACAGGGGGTGAAAAACTGTTTTTT

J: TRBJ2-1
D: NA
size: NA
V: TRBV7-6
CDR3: CASSSTGFAYNEQFF
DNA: TGTGCCAGCAGCTCGACGGGTTTTGCCTACAATGAGCAGTTCTTC

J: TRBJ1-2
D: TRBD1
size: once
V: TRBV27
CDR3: CASTTTGGAWGYTF
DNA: TGTGCCAGCACCACTACAGGGGGGGCGTGGGGCTACACCTTC

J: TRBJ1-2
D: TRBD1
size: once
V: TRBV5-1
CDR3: CASSLDTGGDYGYTF
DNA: TGCGCCAGCAGCTTGGATACAGGGGGCGACTATGGCTACACCTTC